The 9 T cell receptor beta chains listed next were all sequenced from one sample in a study of beta chain features in type 1 diabetes. The sequenced template was cDNA made from the entire isolated RNA. The method was immunoSEQ multiplex PCR; TCRdb's version includes in-frame clones alone and lacks a portion of them. The sample includes around 310,000 clones, approximately 11% of them seen just once. Sequenced input: naive CD4+ T cells from blood. These receptors all stem from a woman aged 30 to 39 in good health.

This clone appeared a few times. The chain couples TRBV7-3 to TRBJ2-7, with D perhaps TRBD1 (6 bases). Trimming stripped 5 bases from V and 3 bases from J, with 17 bases between. The CDR3 covers 15 residues. CDR1 is SGHTA, CDR2 FQGTGA, per germline. CDR3 amino acids: CASSLYPDRHYEQYF. The CDR3 coding sequence is TGTGCCAGCAGCCTTTACCCTGACAGGCACTACGAGCAGTACTTC.

There are a few counts of this clone. The chain recombines TRBV9 with TRBJ2-7, with D perhaps matching TRBD2 (5 bases). The germline CDR1 and CDR2 sequences are SGDLS and YYNGEE. Trimming pared 3 bases from V and 0 bases from J, leaving 7 bases between. The CDR3 has 13 residues. This chain's CDR3 is CASSAGSSYEQYF. In DNA, the CDR3 is TGTGCCAGCAGCGCGGGGAGCTCCTACGAGCAGTACTTC. Filled out from reference TRBV9 and TRBJ2-7, the complete variable domain reads DSGVTQTPKHLITATGQRVTLRCSPRSGDLSVYWYQQSLDQGLQFLIQYYNGEERAKGNILERFSAQQFPDLHSELNLSSLELGDSALYFCASSAGSSYEQYFGPGTRLTVT.

This clone has more than one count but fewer than ten. For the CDR3, the DNA is TGTGCCAGCCTGGGGGCGGGCAAAAACATTCAGTACTTC. Protein product: CASLGAGKNIQYF. The V gene is TRBV25-1, the J gene TRBJ2-4; weak D call: TRBD1 (6 bases). The CDR3 is made up of 13 amino acids. Deletions cut 8 bases from V and 3 bases from J, with 11 bases between. Germline CDR1 is MGHDK and CDR2 is SYGVNS.

This clone was seen only a few times. The chain has TRBV7-2 and TRBJ2-1, with D uncertain. With 2 bases removed from V and 2 bases from J, the gap between germline ends came to 7 bases. This CDR3 has 14 amino acids. Germline V gives CDR1 SGHTA, CDR2 FQGNSA. The CDR3 loop is CASSLPRTYNEQFF. CDR3 in DNA: TGTGCCAGCAGCTTACCTAGAACCTACAATGAGCAGTTCTTC.

The V call is TRBV6-6, the J call TRBJ2-5; 10 bases fit TRBD1. Germline lookup yields CDR1 MNHNY and CDR2 SVGAGI (reference sequence). The ends lost 5 bases at V and 3 bases at J; junction bases unmatched: 3. This CDR3 comprises 14 residues. The CDR3 loop reads CASSHGTGEETQYF. As DNA, the CDR3 is TGTGCCAGCAGTCACGGGACAGGGGAAGAGACCCAGTACTTC.

The V and J genes are TRBV5-1 and TRBJ2-7; D gene ambiguous. The CDR3 covers 14 residues. V was pared by 4 bases and J by 0 bases, with 11 bases between. Per germline, CDR1 SGHRS and CDR2 YFSETQ. In DNA form, the CDR3 reads TGCGCCAGCAGCACCGTGGGCCACTCCTACGAGCAGTACTTC. As protein: CASSTVGHSYEQYF.

There are a few counts of this clone. The sample contains more than one DNA sequence encoding this CDR3. The chain is built from TRBV18 and TRBJ2-1; TRBD2 matches 12 bases. In germline, CDR1 is KGHSH, CDR2 LQKENI. The V and J ends lost 3 bases and 5 bases, in that order; junction bases with no gene match: 2. CDR3 length: 15 residues. The CDR3 loop reads CASSPLAGGDNEQFF. In DNA form, the CDR3 reads TGTGCCAGCTCACCCCTAGCGGGAGGGGACAATGAGCAGTTCTTC.

This clone was detected only a few times. This chain uses TRBV19 with TRBJ2-3; 10 bases are shared with TRBD1. The V segment lost 6 bases and the J segment 2 bases; nucleotides outside the gene matches: 5. Germline assignment: CDR1 LNHDA and CDR2 SQIVND (reference sequence). The CDR3 runs to 15 residues. The DNA for the CDR3 is TGTGCCAGTAGGAGGGGACAGGGGTCCACAGATACGCAGTATTTT. Its translation is CASRRGQGSTDTQYF.

This clone was seen a handful of times. The genes are TRBV5-4 and TRBJ2-4; 9 bases are shared with TRBD2. Germline lookup yields CDR1 SGHNT and CDR2 YYREEE (reference sequence). CDR3 length equals 14 residues. V dropped 4 bases and J dropped 9; count of bases not matched to a gene: 8. The CDR3 bases are TGTGCCAGCAGCGGTGGGACTAGCCAGGGCATTCAGTACTTC. It encodes CASSGGTSQGIQYF.